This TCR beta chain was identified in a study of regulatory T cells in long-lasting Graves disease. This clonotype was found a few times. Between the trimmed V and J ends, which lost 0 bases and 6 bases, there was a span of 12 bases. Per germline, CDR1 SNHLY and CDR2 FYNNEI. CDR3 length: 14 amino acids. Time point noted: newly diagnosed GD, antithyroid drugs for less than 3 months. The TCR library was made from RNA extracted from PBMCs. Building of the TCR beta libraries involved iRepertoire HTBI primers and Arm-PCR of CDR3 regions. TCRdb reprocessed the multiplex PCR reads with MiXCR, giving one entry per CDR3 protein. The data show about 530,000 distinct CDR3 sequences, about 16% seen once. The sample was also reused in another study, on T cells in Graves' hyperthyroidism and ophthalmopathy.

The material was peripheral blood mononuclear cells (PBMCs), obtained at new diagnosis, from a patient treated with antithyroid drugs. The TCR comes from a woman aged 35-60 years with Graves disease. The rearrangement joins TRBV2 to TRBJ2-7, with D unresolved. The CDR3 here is CASSEALRQSEQYF. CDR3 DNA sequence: TGTGCCAGCAGTGAAGCGCTCCGTCAGTCCGAGCAGTACTTC.